This T cell receptor beta chain was sequenced in a study of blood T cell repertoires in COVID-19. Data came from immunoSEQ multiplex PCR; TCRdb stores just in-frame clones and leaves some out. The sample yields about 180,000 clones, 70% to 90% seen once. The source is a woman in her twenties or thirties with acute or convalescent COVID-19. Sequenced material: peripheral blood.

The CDR3, as DNA: TGTGCCATCAGTGGAGACACAGATACGCAGTATTTT. It encodes CAISGDTDTQYF. This chain uses TRBV10-3 with TRBJ2-3, with D uncertain. Trimming pared 4 bases from V and 2 bases from J, leaving 4 bases between. The CDR3 length is 12 residues. Germline CDR1 is ENHRY and CDR2 is SYGVKD.